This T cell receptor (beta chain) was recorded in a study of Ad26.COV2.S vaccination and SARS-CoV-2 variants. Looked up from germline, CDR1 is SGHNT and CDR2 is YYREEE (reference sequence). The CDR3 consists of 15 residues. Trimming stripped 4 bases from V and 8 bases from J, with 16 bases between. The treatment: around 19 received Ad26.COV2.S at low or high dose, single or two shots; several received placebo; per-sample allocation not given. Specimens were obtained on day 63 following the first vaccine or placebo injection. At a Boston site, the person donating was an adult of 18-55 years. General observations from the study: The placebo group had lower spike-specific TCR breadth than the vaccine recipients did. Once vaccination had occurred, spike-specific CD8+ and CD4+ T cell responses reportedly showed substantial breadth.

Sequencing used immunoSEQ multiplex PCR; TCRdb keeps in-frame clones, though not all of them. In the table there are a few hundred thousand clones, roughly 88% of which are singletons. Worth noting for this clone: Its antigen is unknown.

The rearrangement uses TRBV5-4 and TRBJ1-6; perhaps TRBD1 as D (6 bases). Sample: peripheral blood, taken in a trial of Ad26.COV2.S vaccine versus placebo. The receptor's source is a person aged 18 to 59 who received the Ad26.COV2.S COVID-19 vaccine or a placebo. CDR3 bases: TGTGCCAGCAGCAGCCCAGGGGAGGTGGATTCACCCCTCCACTTT. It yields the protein CASSSPGEVDSPLHF.